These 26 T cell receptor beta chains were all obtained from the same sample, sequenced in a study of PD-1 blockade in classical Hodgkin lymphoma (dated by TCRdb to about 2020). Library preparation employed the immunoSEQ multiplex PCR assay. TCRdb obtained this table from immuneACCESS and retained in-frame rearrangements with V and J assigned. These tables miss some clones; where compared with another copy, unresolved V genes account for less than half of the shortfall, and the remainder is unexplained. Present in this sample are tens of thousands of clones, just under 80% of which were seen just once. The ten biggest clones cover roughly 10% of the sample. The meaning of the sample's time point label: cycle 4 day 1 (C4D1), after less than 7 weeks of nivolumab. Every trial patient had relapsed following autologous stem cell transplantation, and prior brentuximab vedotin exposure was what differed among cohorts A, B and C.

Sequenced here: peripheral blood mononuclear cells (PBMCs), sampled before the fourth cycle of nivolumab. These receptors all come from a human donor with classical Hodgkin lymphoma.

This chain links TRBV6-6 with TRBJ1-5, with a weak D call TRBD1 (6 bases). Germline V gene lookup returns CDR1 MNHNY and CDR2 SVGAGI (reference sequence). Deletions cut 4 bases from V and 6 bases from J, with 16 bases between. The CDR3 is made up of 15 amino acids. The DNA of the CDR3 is TGTGCCAGCAGTTCCCCTGGGGGGCCTGGTCAGCCCCAGCATTTT. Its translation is CASSSPGGPGQPQHF.

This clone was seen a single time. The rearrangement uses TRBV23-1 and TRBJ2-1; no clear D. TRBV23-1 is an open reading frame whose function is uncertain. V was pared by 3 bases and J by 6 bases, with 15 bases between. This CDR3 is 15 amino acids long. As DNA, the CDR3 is TGCGCCAGCAGTCAGCCAGTGGACCCCGCCAATGAGCAGTTCTTC. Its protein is CASSQPVDPANEQFF.

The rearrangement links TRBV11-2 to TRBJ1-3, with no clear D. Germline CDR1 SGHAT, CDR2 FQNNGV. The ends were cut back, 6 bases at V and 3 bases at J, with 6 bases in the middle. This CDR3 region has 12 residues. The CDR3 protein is CASSYVGNTIYF. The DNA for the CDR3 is TGTGCCAGCAGTTATGTTGGAAACACCATATATTTT.

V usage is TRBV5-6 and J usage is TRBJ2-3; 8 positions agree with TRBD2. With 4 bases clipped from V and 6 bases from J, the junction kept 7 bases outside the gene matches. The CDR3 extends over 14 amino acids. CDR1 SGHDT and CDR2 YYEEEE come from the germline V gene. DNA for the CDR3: TGTGCCAGCAGCCTGAGCGGGAGTTCTGATACGCAGTATTTT. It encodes CASSLSGSSDTQYF.

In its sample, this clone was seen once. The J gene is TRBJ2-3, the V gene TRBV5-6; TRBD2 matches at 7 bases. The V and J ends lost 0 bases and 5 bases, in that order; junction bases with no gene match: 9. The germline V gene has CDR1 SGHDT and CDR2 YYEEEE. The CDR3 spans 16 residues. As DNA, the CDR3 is TGTGCCAGCAGCTTGGCGGGGTTCGGGAGGCAAGATACGCAGTATTTT. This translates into CASSLAGFGRQDTQYF.

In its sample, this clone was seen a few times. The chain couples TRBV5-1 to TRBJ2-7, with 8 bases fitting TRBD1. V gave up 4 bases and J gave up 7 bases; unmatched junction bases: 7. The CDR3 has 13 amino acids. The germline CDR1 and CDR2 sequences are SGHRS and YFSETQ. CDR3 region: CASSLQGAWEQYF. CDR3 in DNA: TGCGCCAGCAGCCTGCAGGGGGCTTGGGAGCAGTACTTC.

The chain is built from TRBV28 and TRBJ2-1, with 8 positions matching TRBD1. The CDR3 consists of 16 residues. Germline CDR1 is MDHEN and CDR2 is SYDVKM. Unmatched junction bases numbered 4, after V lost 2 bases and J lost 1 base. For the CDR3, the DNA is TGTGCCAGCAGTTTACGACAGGGGAGGTCCTACAATGAGCAGTTCTTC. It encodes CASSLRQGRSYNEQFF. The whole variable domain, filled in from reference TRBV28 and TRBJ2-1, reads DVKVTQSSRYLVKRTGEKVFLECVQDMDHENMFWYRQDPGLGLRLIYFSYDVKMKEKGDIPEGYSVSREKKERFSLILESASTNQTSMYLCASSLRQGRSYNEQFFGPGTRLTVL.

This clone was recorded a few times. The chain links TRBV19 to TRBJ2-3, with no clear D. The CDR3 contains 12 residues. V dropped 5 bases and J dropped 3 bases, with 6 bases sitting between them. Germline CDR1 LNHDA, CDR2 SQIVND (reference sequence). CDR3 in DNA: TGTGCCAGTAGTGCCCAGACAGATACGCAGTATTTT. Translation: CASSAQTDTQYF. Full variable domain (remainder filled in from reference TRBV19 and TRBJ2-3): DGGITQSPKYLFRKEGQNVTLSCEQNLNHDAMYWYRQDPGQGLRLIYYSQIVNDFQKGDIAEGYSVSREKKESFPLTVTSAQKNPTAFYLCASSAQTDTQYFGPGTRLTVL.

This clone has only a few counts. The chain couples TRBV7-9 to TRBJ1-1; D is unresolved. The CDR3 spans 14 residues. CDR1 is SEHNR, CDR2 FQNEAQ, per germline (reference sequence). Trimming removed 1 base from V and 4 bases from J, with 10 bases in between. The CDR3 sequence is CASSLVIGPTEAFF. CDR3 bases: TGTGCCAGCAGCTTAGTAATTGGGCCCACTGAAGCTTTCTTT.

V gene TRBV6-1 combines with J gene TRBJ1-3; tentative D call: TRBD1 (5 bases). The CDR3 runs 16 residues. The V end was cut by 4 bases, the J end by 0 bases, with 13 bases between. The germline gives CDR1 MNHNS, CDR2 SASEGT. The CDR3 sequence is CASSGRQRFSGNTIYF. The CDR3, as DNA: TGTGCCAGCAGTGGAAGACAGAGATTCTCTGGAAACACCATATATTTT.

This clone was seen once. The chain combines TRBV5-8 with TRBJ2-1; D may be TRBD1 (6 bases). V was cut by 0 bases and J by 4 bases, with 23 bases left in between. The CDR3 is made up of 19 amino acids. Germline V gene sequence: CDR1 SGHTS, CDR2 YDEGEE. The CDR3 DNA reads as TGTGCCAGCAGCTTGGGCTCGACAGGTCTACATGAAGGGTACAATGAGCAGTTCTTC. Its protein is CASSLGSTGLHEGYNEQFF.

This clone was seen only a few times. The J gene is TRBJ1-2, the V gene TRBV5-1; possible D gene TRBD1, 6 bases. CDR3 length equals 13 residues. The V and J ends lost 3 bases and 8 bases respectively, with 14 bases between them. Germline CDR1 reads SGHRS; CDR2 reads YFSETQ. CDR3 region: CASSSGGGQGYTF. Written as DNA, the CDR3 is TGCGCCAGCAGCTCAGGAGGGGGGCAAGGCTACACCTTC.

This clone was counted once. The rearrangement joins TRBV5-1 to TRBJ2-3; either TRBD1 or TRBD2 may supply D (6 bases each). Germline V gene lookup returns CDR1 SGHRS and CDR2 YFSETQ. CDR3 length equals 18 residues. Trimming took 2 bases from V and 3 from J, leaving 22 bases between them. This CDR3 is CASSFRGGIGGMTDTQYF. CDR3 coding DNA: TGCGCCAGCAGCTTCAGGGGCGGGATTGGCGGGATGACAGATACGCAGTATTTT. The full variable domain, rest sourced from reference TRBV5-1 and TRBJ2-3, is KAGVTQTPRYLIKTRGQQVTLSCSPISGHRSVSWYQQTPGQGLQFLFEYFSETQRNKGNFPGRFSGRQFSNSRSEMNVSTLELGDSALYLCASSFRGGIGGMTDTQYFGPGTRLTVL.

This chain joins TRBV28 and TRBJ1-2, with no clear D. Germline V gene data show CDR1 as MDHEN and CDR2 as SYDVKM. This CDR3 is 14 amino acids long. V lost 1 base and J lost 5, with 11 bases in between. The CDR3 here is CASSLSPDVYGYTF. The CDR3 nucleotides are TGTGCCAGCAGTTTATCTCCGGACGTGTATGGCTACACCTTC.

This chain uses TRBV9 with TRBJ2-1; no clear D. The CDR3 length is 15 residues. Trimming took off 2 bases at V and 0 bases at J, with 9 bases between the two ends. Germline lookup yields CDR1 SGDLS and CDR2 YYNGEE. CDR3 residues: CASSVSTFSYNEQFF. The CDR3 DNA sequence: TGTGCCAGCAGCGTGTCGACCTTCTCCTACAATGAGCAGTTCTTC.

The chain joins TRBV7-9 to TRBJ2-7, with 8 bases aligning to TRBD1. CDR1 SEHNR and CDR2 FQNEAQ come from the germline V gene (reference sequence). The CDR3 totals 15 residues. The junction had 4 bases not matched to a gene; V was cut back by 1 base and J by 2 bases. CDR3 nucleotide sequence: TGTGCCAGCAGCTTAGACGGACAGGGACCCTACGAGCAGTACTTC. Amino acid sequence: CASSLDGQGPYEQYF. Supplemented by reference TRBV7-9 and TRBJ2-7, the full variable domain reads DTGVSQNPRHKITKRGQNVTFRCDPISEHNRLYWYRQTLGQGPEFLTYFQNEAQLEKSRLLSDRFSAERPKGSFSTLEIQRTEQGDSAMYLCASSLDGQGPYEQYFGPGTRLTVT.

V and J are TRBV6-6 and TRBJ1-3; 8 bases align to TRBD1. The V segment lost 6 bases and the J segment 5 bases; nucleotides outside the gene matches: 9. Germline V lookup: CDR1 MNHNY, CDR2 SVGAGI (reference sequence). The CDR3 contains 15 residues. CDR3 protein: CASRIVDRGRNTIYF. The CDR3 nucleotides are TGTGCCAGCAGAATAGTAGACAGGGGCCGAAACACCATATATTTT.

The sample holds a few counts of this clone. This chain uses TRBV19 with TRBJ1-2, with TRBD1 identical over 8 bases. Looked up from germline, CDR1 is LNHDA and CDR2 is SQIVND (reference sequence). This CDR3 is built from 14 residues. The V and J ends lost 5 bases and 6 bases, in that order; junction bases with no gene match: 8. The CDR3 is CASSHKTGENGYTF. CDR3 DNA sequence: TGTGCCAGTAGTCATAAGACAGGGGAGAATGGCTACACCTTC.

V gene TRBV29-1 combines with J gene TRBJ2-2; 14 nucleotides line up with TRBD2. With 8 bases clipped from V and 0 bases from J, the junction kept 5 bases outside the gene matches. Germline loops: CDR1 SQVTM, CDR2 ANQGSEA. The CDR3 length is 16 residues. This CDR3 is CSTRLAGGPNTGELFF. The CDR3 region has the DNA TGCAGCACTCGACTAGCGGGGGGGCCGAACACCGGGGAGCTGTTTTTT.

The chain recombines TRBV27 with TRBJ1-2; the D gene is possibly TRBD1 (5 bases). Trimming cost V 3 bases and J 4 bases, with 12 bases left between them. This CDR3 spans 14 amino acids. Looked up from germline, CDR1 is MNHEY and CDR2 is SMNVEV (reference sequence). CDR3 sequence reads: CASSLGRAGYGYTF. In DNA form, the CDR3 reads TGTGCCAGCAGTTTGGGCAGGGCGGGCTATGGCTACACCTTC.

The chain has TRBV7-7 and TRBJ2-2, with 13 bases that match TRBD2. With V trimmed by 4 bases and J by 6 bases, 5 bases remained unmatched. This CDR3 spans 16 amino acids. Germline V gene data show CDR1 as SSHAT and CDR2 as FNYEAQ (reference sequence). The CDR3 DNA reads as TGTGCCAGCAGCTCCTGGACTAGCGGGAGCCCCGGGGAGCTGTTTTTT. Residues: CASSSWTSGSPGELFF. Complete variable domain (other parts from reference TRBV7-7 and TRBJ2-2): GAGVSQSPRYKVTKRGQDVTLRCDPISSHATLYWYQQALGQGPEFLTYFNYEAQPDKSGLPSDRFSAERPEGSISTLTIQRTEQRDSAMYRCASSSWTSGSPGELFFGEGSRLTVL.

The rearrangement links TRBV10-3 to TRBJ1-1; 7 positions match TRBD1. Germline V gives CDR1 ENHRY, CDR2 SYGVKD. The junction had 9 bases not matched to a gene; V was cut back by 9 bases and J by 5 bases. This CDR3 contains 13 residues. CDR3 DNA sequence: TGTGCCATTAAGGGGGCGCCGGGGACTGAAGCTTTCTTT. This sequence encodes CAIKGAPGTEAFF.

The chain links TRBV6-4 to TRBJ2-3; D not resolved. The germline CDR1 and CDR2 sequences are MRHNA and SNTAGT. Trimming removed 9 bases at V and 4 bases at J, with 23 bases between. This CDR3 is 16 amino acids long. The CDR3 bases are TGTGCCAGACGTTTTAGGACGCCATGGTGTTCAGATACGCAGTATTTT. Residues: CARRFRTPWCSDTQYF.

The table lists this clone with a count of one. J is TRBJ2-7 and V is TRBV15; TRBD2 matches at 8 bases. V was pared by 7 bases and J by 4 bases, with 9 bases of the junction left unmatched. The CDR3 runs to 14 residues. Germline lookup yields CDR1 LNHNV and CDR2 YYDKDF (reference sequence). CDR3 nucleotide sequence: TGTGCCACCACCCCGGGGGGGTCATCATACGAGCAGTACTTC. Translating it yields CATTPGGSSYEQYF.

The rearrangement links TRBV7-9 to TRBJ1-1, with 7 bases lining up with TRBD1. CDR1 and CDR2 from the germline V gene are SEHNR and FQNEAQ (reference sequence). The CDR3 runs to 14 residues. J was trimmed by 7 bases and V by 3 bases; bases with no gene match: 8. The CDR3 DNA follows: TGTGCCAGCAGCTTCCACCCCCGGGACAGTGAAGCTTTCTTT. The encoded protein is CASSFHPRDSEAFF.

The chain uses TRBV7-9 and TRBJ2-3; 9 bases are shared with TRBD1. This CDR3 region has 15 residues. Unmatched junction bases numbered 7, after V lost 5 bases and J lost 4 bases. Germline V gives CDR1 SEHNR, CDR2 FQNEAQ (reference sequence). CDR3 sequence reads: CASSRGQGRSDTQYF. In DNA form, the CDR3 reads TGTGCCAGCAGCAGAGGACAGGGGAGGTCAGATACGCAGTATTTT.